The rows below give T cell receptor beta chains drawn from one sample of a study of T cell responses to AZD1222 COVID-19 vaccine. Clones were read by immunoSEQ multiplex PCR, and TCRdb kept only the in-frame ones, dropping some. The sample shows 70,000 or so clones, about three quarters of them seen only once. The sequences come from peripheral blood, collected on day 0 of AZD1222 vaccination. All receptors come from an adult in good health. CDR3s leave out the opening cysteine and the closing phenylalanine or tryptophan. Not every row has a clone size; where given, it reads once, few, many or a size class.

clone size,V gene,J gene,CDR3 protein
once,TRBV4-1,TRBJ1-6,ASSQDRGNSPLH
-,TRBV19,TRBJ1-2,ASSIGQLKNVIITYGYT
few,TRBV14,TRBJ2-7,ASSQAHKLAGAYEQY
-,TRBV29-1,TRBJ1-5,SVETGISGQPQH
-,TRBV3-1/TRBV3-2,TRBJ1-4,ASSQQGIHPTNEKLF
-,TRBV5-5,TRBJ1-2,ASSLETTDLSGGYT
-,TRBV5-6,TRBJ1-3,ASSPNRLRVEGNTIY
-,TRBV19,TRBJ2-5,ASSSLPGLAWETQY
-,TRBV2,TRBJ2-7,ASSEFMYEQY
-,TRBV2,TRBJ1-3,ASSEGAGAGNTIY
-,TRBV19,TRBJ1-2,ASRRKIFGDGYT
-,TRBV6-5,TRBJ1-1,ASKVPGTEAF
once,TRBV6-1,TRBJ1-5,ASSEGGAHQPQH
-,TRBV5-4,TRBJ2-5,ASSFGTGQETQY
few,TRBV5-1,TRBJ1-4,ASGTGGTSRNEKLF
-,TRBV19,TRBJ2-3,ASSAIAGGSTDTQY
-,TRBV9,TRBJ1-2,ASSPDLNYGYT
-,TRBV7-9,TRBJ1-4,ASSLRGTGNEKLF
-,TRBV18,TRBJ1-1,ASSPRVREEAF
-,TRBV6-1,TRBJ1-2,ASSEVGTGDGYT
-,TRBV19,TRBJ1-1,ASIFTGRANTEAF
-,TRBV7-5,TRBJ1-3,ARSLGTGVYSGNTIY
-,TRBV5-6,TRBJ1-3,ASSFSDTYSGNTIY
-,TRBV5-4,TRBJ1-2,ASSLTGTGGNIYT
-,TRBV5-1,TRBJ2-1,ASSLAGTSGAYEQF
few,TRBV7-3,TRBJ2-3,ASSRSGGTDTQY
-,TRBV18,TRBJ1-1,ASSRTPTGKTEAF
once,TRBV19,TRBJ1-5,ASSIVSRGPGQPQH
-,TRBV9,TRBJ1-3,ASSVESGNTIY
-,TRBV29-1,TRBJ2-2,STLAGGNTGELF
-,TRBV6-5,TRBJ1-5,ASSYSRAPDQPQH
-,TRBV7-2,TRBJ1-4,ASSTRGTVGEKLF
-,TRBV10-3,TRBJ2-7,AISEFSGGPDEQY
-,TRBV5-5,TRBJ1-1,ASSSYRGLNTEAF
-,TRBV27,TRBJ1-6,ASSPNKPNYRGYDYNSPLH
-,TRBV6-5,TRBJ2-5,ASMGLAEIQETQY
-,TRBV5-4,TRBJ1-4,ASRSTGGTTNEKLF
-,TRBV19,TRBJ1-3,ASSMNGHVFSGNTIY
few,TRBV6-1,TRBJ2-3,ASSESAGGTDTQY
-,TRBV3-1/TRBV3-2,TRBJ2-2,ASSSRGNGELF
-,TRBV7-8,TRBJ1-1,ASRPILTGVKAF
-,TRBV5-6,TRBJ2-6,ASSLLSAGHSGANVLT
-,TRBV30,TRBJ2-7,AWLDRADYEQY
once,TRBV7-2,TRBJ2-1,ASSPLRGGGSYNEQF
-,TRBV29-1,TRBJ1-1,SVTAGTANTEAF
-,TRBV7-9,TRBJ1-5,ASSFSGESSQPQH
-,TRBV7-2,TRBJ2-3,ASSFRLADTQY
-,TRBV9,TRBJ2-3,ASSVLPGDGTYTHTQY
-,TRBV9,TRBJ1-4,ASSGGVNEKLF